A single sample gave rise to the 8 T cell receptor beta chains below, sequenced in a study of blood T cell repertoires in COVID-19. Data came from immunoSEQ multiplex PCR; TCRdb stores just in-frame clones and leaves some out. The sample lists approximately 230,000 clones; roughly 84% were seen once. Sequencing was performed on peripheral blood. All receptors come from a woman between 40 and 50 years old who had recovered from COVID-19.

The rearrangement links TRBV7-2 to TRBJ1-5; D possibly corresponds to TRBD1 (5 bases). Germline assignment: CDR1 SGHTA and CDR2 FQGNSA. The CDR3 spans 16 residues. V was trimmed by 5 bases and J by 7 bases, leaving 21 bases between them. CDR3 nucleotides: TGTGCCAGCAGCGAAGACGGGGAGGGACGAAAACAGCCCCAGCATTTT. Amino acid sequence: CASSEDGEGRKQPQHF.

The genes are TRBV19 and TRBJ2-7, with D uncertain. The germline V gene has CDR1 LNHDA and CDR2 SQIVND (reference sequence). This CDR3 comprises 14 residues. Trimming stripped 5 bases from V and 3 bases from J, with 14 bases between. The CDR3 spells CASSPSRVDYEQYF. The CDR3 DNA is TGTGCCAGTAGTCCCTCACGGGTCGACTACGAGCAGTACTTC.

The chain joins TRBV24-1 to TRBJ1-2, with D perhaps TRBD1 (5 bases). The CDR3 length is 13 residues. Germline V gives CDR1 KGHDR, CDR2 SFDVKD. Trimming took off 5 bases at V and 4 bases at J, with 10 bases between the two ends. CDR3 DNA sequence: TGTGCCACCAGTGCGGCACAGGTCTATGGCTACACCTTC. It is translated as CATSAAQVYGYTF.

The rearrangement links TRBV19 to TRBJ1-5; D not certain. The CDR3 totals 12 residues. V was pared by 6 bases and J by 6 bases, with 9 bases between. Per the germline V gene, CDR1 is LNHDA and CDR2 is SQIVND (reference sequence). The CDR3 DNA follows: TGTGCCAGTAGCCCGGGTGGTCAGCCCCAGCATTTT. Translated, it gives CASSPGGQPQHF. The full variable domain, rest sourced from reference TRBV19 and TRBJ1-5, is DGGITQSPKYLFRKEGQNVTLSCEQNLNHDAMYWYRQDPGQGLRLIYYSQIVNDFQKGDIAEGYSVSREKKESFPLTVTSAQKNPTAFYLCASSPGGQPQHFGDGTRLSIL.

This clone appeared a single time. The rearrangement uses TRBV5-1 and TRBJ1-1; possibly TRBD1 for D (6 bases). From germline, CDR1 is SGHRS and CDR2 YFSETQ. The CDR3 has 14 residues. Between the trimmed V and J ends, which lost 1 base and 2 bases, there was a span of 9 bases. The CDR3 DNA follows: TGCGCCAGCAGCTTGACAGGGTTCAACACTGAAGCTTTCTTT. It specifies CASSLTGFNTEAFF. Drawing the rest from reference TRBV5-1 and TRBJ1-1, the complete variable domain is KAGVTQTPRYLIKTRGQQVTLSCSPISGHRSVSWYQQTPGQGLQFLFEYFSETQRNKGNFPGRFSGRQFSNSRSEMNVSTLELGDSALYLCASSLTGFNTEAFFGQGTRLTVV.

CDR3 region: CASSYSHPLAGGKSTDTQYF. CDR3 bases: TGTGCCAGCAGTTACTCACACCCGCTAGCGGGGGGGAAAAGCACAGATACGCAGTATTTT. The chain links TRBV6-2 or TRBV6-3 to TRBJ2-3, with 12 bases aligning to TRBD2. Germline values: CDR1 MNHEY, CDR2 SVGEGT. The J segment lost 0 bases and the V segment lost 0 bases, leaving 10 bases of the junction unmatched. The CDR3 covers 20 residues.

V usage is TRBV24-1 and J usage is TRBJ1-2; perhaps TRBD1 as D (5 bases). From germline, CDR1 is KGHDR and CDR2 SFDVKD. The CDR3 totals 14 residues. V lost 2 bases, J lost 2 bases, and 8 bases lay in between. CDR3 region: CATSDWGRNYGYTF. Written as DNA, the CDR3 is TGTGCCACCAGTGATTGGGGCAGGAACTATGGCTACACCTTC.

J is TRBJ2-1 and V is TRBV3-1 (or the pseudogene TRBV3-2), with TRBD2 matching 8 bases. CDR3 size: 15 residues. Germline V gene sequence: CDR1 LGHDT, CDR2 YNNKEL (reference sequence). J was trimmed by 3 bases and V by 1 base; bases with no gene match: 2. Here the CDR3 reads CASSQVLAVYNEQFF. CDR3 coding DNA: TGTGCCAGCAGCCAAGTACTAGCGGTCTACAATGAGCAGTTCTTC.